This TCR beta chain was documented in a study of shared clonotypes between healthy human individuals. Study-wide results and caveats: Among donors, the sharing of clonotypes was expected to be influenced by sequencing depth. Shared clonotypes: approximately 4.5% naive CD4, around 3.4% naive CD8, 2.3% memory CD4, approximately 0.4% memory CD8. Donors were few, which limited the genetic and exposure-history diversity represented.

Replicate PCRs run on sorted subsets employed approximately 0.2 ug DNA, 25,000 to 35,000 T cell genomes. Sequenced by immunoSEQ multiplex PCR; TCRdb stores in-frame clones only, minus some. Among about 600,000 clones listed, roughly 98% were seen once. CDR1 is MNHEY, CDR2 SMNVEV, per germline (reference sequence). This CDR3 region has 14 residues. Trimming took 7 bases from V and 2 from J; bases not matched to a gene: 5. Terminally differentiated effector memory CD45RA+ cells were excluded by CCR7 positive selection of CD45RO-negative cells. To note about this clone: Its target is not known.

The chain is built from TRBV27 and TRBJ2-7, with 10 bases lining up with TRBD2. This TCR derives from a man between 25 and 39 years old in good health. Sequenced input: naive CD8+ T cells sorted from blood. The CDR3 region is CASKASGGPYEQYF. CDR3 DNA sequence: TGTGCCAGCAAAGCTAGCGGGGGACCCTACGAGCAGTACTTC.